One and the same sample provided the 24 T cell receptor beta chains below, sequenced in a study of T-cell memory formation after mild COVID-19. MiXCR was run by TCRdb on the 5' RACE reads, yielding one entry per CDR3 protein. The data hold approximately 350,000 distinct CDR3 sequences, with 25% to 30% observed a single time. Sequences were obtained from PBMCs or a T cell subset sorted from them (not recorded which). These receptors were obtained from an adult woman who had mild COVID-19 (a few samples of this study predate the infection). Cell type and time point are not known.

This clonotype was observed a few times. The chain has TRBV24-1 and TRBJ1-1; D may be TRBD1 (5 bases). The V end was cut by 7 bases, the J end by 6 bases, with 14 bases between. The CDR3 sequence is 13 residues long. CDR1 is KGHDR, CDR2 SFDVKD, per germline. CDR3 nucleotides: TGTGCCACCAGGGGGCAGGACTTCTCTGAAGCTTTCTTT. It is translated as CATRGQDFSEAFF.

This clonotype has just a few counts. This rearrangement joins TRBV29-1 to TRBJ1-2, with a tentative D call TRBD1 (5 bases). The CDR3 is 14 amino acids. Germline loops: CDR1 SQVTM, CDR2 ANQGSEA. Trimming cost V 2 bases and J 6 bases, with 16 bases left between them. The CDR3 protein is CSVEKSSLGDGYTF. In nucleotides, the CDR3 is TGCAGCGTTGAAAAATCGAGTCTGGGGGATGGCTACACCTTC.

This clonotype was recorded many times. In DNA form, the CDR3 reads TGTGCCAGCAGCTTGCCCCCTGAGGACGAGCAGTACTTC. Its protein is CASSLPPEDEQYF. This sequence joins TRBV5-5 and TRBJ2-7, with D unresolved. Looked up from germline, CDR1 is SGHKS and CDR2 is YYEKEE (reference sequence). This CDR3 has 13 amino acids. Trimming cost V 1 base and J 5 bases, with 10 bases left between them.

The chain links TRBV5-5 to TRBJ1-1, with a tentative D call TRBD1 (5 bases). The CDR3 is 16 residues long. V was cut by 3 bases and J by 1 base, with 16 bases left in between. Germline CDR1 SGHKS, CDR2 YYEKEE (reference sequence). CDR3 DNA: TGTGCCAGCAGCTCCCTCGGAGGGGACGCGAACACTGAAGCTTTCTTT. This gives the protein CASSSLGGDANTEAFF. Drawing the rest from reference TRBV5-5 and TRBJ1-1, the complete variable domain is DAGVTQSPTHLIKTRGQQVTLRCSPISGHKSVSWYQQVLGQGPQFIFQYYEKEERGRGNFPDRFSARQFPNYSSELNVNALLLGDSALYLCASSSLGGDANTEAFFGQGTRLTVV.

This clonotype was picked up a small number of times. V gene TRBV12-3 or TRBV12-4 combines with J gene TRBJ2-7; 7 bases fit TRBD1. CDR3 length: 16 amino acids. The J segment lost 2 bases and the V segment lost 2 bases, leaving 9 bases of the junction unmatched. The CDR3 reads CASSLSHGTDTYEQYF. The CDR3 nucleotides read TGTGCCAGCAGTTTATCCCACGGGACAGATACCTACGAGCAGTACTTC.

This clonotype occurred a few times. The chain has TRBV29-1 and TRBJ2-5; 7 bases align to TRBD1. Germline V lookup: CDR1 SQVTM, CDR2 ANQGSEA. The junction had 9 bases not matched to a gene; V was cut back by 7 bases and J by 7 bases. The CDR3 consists of 12 residues. CDR3 bases: TGCAGCGCCCAGGATAACAGGGGGACCCAGTACTTC. The encoded protein is CSAQDNRGTQYF.

The rearrangement joins TRBV11-3 to TRBJ2-3; D could derive from TRBD1 or TRBD2 (6 bases each). Germline values: CDR1 SGHNT, CDR2 YENEEA. Between the trimmed V and J ends, which lost 4 bases and 1 base, there was a span of 27 bases. This CDR3 spans 20 amino acids. The CDR3: CASSSLLLASLGAGTDTQYF. The CDR3 DNA follows: TGTGCCAGCAGCTCACTGCTCCTAGCGTCCCTGGGGGCGGGCACAGATACGCAGTATTTT.

This clonotype showed up just a few times. This chain uses TRBV5-5 with TRBJ2-2, with 10 bases aligning to TRBD1. The CDR3 spans 15 residues. J gave up 5 bases and V 4 bases, and 5 bases lay outside the gene matches. CDR1 and CDR2 from the germline V gene are SGHKS and YYEKEE (reference sequence). The CDR3 protein is CASSVGTGVTGELFF. CDR3 nucleotides: TGTGCCAGCAGCGTAGGGACAGGGGTGACCGGGGAGCTGTTTTTT.

CDR3 protein: CSVGPKLAGGEQFF. As DNA, the CDR3 is TGCAGCGTCGGCCCCAAACTAGCGGGAGGCGAGCAGTTCTTC. V is TRBV29-1 and J is TRBJ2-1, with 12 positions matching TRBD2. The trim removed 6 bases at V and 10 bases at J, leaving 10 bases unmatched. In germline, CDR1 is SQVTM, CDR2 ANQGSEA. This CDR3 has 14 residues.

The chain joins TRBV29-1 to TRBJ2-3, with 10 positions matching TRBD1. CDR1 is SQVTM, CDR2 ANQGSEA, per germline. V shed 6 bases, J shed 14 bases, and the junction held 14 bases outside the gene matches. This CDR3 spans 13 amino acids. The CDR3, as DNA: TGCAGCGTCGAAAACTACGACAGGGGGCGGCTGTATTTT. Translating it yields CSVENYDRGRLYF.

The J gene is TRBJ2-7, the V gene TRBV5-1, with 7 bases matching TRBD2. CDR1 and CDR2 from the germline V gene are SGHRS and YFSETQ. This CDR3 has 18 residues. V shed 2 bases and J 2 bases; nucleotides not matched to a gene: 16. DNA for the CDR3: TGCGCCAGCAGCTTCCGGGCTAGCGGCTTATACCAGACCTACGAGCAGTACTTC. Translated, it gives CASSFRASGLYQTYEQYF.

There are a few counts of this clonotype. This rearrangement joins TRBV6-2 or TRBV6-3 to TRBJ2-7, with D tentatively TRBD1 (5 bases). Germline V CDR1 and CDR2: MNHEY, SVGEGT. V gave up 1 base and J gave up 4 bases, with 11 bases separating them. The CDR3 totals 14 residues. CDR3 region: CASSYYQGLYEQYF. CDR3 nucleotides: TGTGCCAGCAGTTACTACCAGGGATTGTACGAGCAGTACTTC.

This clonotype was observed a few times. The CDR3 DNA reads as TGCGCCAGCAGCCGGGACAGAACCTACACCGGGGAGCTGTTTTTT. Translating it yields CASSRDRTYTGELFF. The V and J genes are TRBV4-3 and TRBJ2-2; 7 bases line up with TRBD1. Losses at the gene ends were 4 bases for V and 3 bases for J; bases not matched to a gene: 5. This CDR3 is built from 15 residues. Germline CDR1 and CDR2: LGHNA and YSLEER.

This clonotype was found a few times. This chain uses TRBV24-1 with TRBJ2-5; D may be TRBD2 (5 bases). The V gene lost 1 base and the J gene lost 4 bases, with 12 bases spanning the gap. This CDR3 is 15 amino acids long. In germline, CDR1 is KGHDR, CDR2 SFDVKD. The CDR3 sequence: CATSDFRGYGETQYF. CDR3 DNA: TGTGCCACCAGTGATTTCAGAGGGTACGGAGAGACCCAGTACTTC.

V usage is TRBV5-6 and J usage is TRBJ2-5, with 10 bases matching TRBD2. CDR3 length equals 17 residues. The V gene end was trimmed by 0 bases and the J gene end by 4 bases; junction bases not matched to a gene: 9. The germline V gene encodes CDR1 SGHDT and CDR2 YYEEEE. In nucleotides, the CDR3 is TGTGCCAGCAGCTTGGGGCCCAGCGGGAGGGCCGGAGAGACCCAGTACTTC. Translation: CASSLGPSGRAGETQYF.

J is TRBJ2-1 and V is TRBV6-1; D is unclear. V lost 4 bases to trimming and J lost 3 bases, with 7 bases between them. Germline V CDR1 and CDR2: MNHNS, SASEGT. This CDR3 contains 13 residues. For the CDR3, the DNA is TGTGCCAGCAGTGCCCCCGGCTACAATGAGCAGTTCTTC. Translating gives CASSAPGYNEQFF.

This clonotype has more than one count but fewer than ten. The chain recombines TRBV7-2 with TRBJ1-4; weak D call: TRBD1 (5 bases). This CDR3 has 14 amino acids. Germline V gives CDR1 SGHTA, CDR2 FQGNSA. Trimming took off 5 bases at V and 4 bases at J, with 11 bases between the two ends. The CDR3 protein is CASSQGGVNEKLFF. CDR3 in DNA: TGTGCCAGCAGCCAGGGAGGGGTTAATGAAAAACTGTTTTTT.

The rearrangement uses TRBV10-3 and TRBJ2-7; D may be TRBD1 (5 bases). The CDR3 totals 15 residues. The germline V gene has CDR1 ENHRY and CDR2 SYGVKD. Trimming removed 0 bases from V and 5 bases from J, with 14 bases in between. The CDR3 reads CAISESSQGIHEQYF. The CDR3 bases are TGTGCCATCAGTGAGTCAAGCCAGGGCATTCACGAGCAGTACTTC.

V gene TRBV9 combines with J gene TRBJ1-1; tentative D call: TRBD1 (5 bases). This CDR3 is 14 amino acids long. The V gene lost 3 bases and the J gene lost 1 base, with 10 bases spanning the gap. Germline assignment: CDR1 SGDLS and CDR2 YYNGEE. CDR3 region: CASSARTSNTEAFF. The DNA for the CDR3 is TGTGCCAGCAGCGCGAGGACATCGAACACTGAAGCTTTCTTT.

J is TRBJ2-7 and V is TRBV20-1, with D unclear. The germline V gene encodes CDR1 DFQATT and CDR2 SNEGSKA (reference sequence). CDR3 length: 13 residues. CDR3 DNA: TGCAGCGTCAAGATGGTGTACTCCTACGAGCAGTACTTC. It is translated as CSVKMVYSYEQYF.

The rearrangement links TRBV20-1 to TRBJ2-7; no reliable D call. There are 15 residues in the CDR3. Germline loops: CDR1 DFQATT, CDR2 SNEGSKA (reference sequence). Trimming took 0 bases from V and 4 from J, leaving 16 bases between them. CDR3 sequence (DNA): TGCAGTGCTAGAGACCGGACGGGTAAAATTTACGAGCAGTACTTC. Translated: CSARDRTGKIYEQYF.

J is TRBJ1-1 and V is TRBV7-9; 7 bases map to TRBD1. Trimming took 5 bases from V and 6 from J; bases not matched to a gene: 6. CDR3 length: 13 residues. Germline lookup yields CDR1 SEHNR and CDR2 FQNEAQ (reference sequence). CDR3 sequence reads: CASSTTGVAEAFF. In DNA, the CDR3 is TGTGCCAGCAGCACAACAGGGGTGGCTGAAGCTTTCTTT.

This chain joins TRBV7-2 and TRBJ2-5, with 9 nucleotides matching TRBD2. V was clipped by 1 base and J by 0 bases; unmatched bases: 9. The CDR3 spans 18 residues. From germline, CDR1 is SGHTA and CDR2 FQGNSA. CDR3 amino acids: CASSLDLRLAAYQETQYF. CDR3 bases: TGTGCCAGCAGCTTAGACCTACGACTAGCGGCGTACCAAGAGACCCAGTACTTC.

V usage is TRBV25-1 and J usage is TRBJ2-3, with TRBD2 identical over 12 bases. V trimming: 2 bases; J trimming: 5 bases; junction bases outside the gene matches: 5. Germline V gene sequence: CDR1 MGHDK, CDR2 SYGVNS. The CDR3 contains 16 residues. CDR3 coding DNA: TGTGCCAGCAGTGAAGCTAGCGGGGGGGAGGAAGATACGCAGTATTTT. The encoded protein is CASSEASGGEEDTQYF.